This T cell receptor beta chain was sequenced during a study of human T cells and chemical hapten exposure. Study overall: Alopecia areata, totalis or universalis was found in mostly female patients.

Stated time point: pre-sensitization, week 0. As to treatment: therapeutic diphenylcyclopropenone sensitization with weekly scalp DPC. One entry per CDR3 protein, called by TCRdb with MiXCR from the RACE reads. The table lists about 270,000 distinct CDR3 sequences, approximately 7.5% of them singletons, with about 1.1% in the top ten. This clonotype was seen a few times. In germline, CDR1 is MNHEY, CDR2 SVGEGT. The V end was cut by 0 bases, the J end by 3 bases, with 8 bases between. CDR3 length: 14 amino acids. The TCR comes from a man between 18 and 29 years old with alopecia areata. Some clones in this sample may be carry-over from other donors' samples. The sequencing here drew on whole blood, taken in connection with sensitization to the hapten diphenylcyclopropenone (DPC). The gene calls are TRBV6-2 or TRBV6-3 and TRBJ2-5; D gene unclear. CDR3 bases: TGTGCCAGCAGTTACTCGATTACTAAAGAGACCCAGTACTTC. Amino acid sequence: CASSYSITKETQYF.